Below, 5 T cell receptor beta chains from the same sample are listed, as sequenced in a study of blood T cell repertoires in COVID-19. Sequencing was performed with immunoSEQ multiplex PCR; in TCRdb, only in-frame clones are kept and a portion is missing. The repertoire has about 100,000 clones, more than 70% of them found once; the top ten carry about 9.9%. Sequencing was done on a sample of peripheral blood. These receptors all stem from a woman under 40 with acute or convalescent COVID-19.

CDR3 in amino acids: CARGAYHRNTGELFF. The CDR3 DNA reads as TGTGCCAGGGGGGCCTATCACCGGAACACCGGGGAGCTGTTTTTT. The chain uses TRBV21-1 and TRBJ2-2; the listed D gene, TRBD1, was not tested against the DNA. TRBV21-1 has pseudogene status. The CDR3 loop spans 15 amino acids.

The CDR3 loop reads CASSPRSVGEGANYGYTF. The CDR3 DNA is TGTGCCAGCTCACCAAGAAGCGTTGGCGAGGGGGCTAACTATGGCTACACCTTC. This chain links TRBV18 with TRBJ1-2; weak D call: TRBD1 (6 bases). Germline CDR1 KGHSH, CDR2 LQKENI. Trimming removed 2 bases from V and 0 bases from J, with 19 bases in between. The length of the CDR3 is 18 residues.

This chain uses TRBV30 with TRBJ2-3, with TRBD1 as a possible D gene (6 bases). The length of the CDR3 is 14 residues. Germline values: CDR1 GTSNPN, CDR2 SVGIG (reference sequence). V was trimmed by 4 bases and J by 4 bases, leaving 15 bases between them. The DNA for the CDR3 is TGTGCCTGGAATCAGGGGTTACAAGCAGATACGCAGTATTTT. Translation: CAWNQGLQADTQYF.

The genes are TRBV10-3 and TRBJ2-1, with TRBD2 identical over 13 bases. This CDR3 is 17 amino acids long. Trimming cost V 6 bases and J 2 bases; bases outside gene matches: 7. Germline values: CDR1 ENHRY, CDR2 SYGVKD. CDR3 sequence: CAISRTSGGPPYNEQFF. CDR3 nucleotides: TGTGCCATCAGCCGGACTAGCGGGGGACCCCCCTACAATGAGCAGTTCTTC.

This sequence joins TRBV3-1 (or the pseudogene TRBV3-2) and TRBJ2-3, with TRBD2 as a possible D gene (6 bases). Germline V CDR1 and CDR2: LGHDT, YNNKEL (reference sequence). CDR3 length: 13 residues. V gave up 4 bases and J gave up 2 bases, with 7 bases separating them. Here the CDR3 reads CASSRGLTDTQYF. The CDR3, as DNA: TGTGCCAGCAGCCGGGGACTCACAGATACGCAGTATTTT.